This T cell receptor (beta chain) comes out of a study of memory CD4+ T cells and cytomegalovirus serostatus. The V gene's germline CDR1 is LNHDA and CDR2 SQIVND (reference sequence). The V end was cut by 4 bases, the J end by 0 bases, with 10 bases between. CDR3 length equals 14 residues. The method was immunoSEQ multiplex PCR; TCRdb's version includes in-frame clones alone and lacks a portion of them. The repertoire holds under 55,000 clones, with 65% to 80% as singletons. The sort gate was single viable CD3+CD4+CD8-CD45RO+ cells for memory CD4+ T cells. J is TRBJ2-7 and V is TRBV19, with D unclear. Sequencing was performed on memory CD4+ T cells from blood. The source is an adult in good health and CMV-seropositive. The CDR3 DNA reads as TGTGCCAGTAGTAGAGCCGCTTACTCCTACGAGCAGTACTTC. This codes for CASSRAAYSYEQYF.